The next 24 T cell receptor beta chains were all read from a single sample in a study of T cells after yellow fever vaccination. TCRdb re-analysed the 5' RACE reads in MiXCR, keeping a single row per CDR3 protein. The data contain just under 600,000 distinct CDR3 sequences, roughly 14% of them singletons. The specimen comprised PBMCs, sampled on the day of the yellow fever booster vaccination. The receptors were gathered from a man aged 25-40 years who received the YFV17D yellow fever vaccine.

This clonotype came up many times. This chain links TRBV27 with TRBJ2-5; D is uncertain. Trimming took off 5 bases at V and 7 bases at J, with 14 bases between the two ends. CDR1 is MNHEY, CDR2 SMNVEV, per germline (reference sequence). The CDR3 covers 13 residues. The CDR3, as DNA: TGTGCCAGCAGTCGGCCGGGTCTCGGGACCCAGTACTTC. Residues: CASSRPGLGTQYF.

The chain links TRBV19 to TRBJ2-5, with TRBD2 matching 7 bases. CDR1 and CDR2 from the germline V gene are LNHDA and SQIVND (reference sequence). The V and J ends lost 5 bases and 2 bases, in that order; junction bases with no gene match: 2. This CDR3 contains 13 residues. CDR3 region: CASSGGGQETQYF. CDR3 sequence (DNA): TGTGCCAGTAGTGGCGGGGGTCAAGAGACCCAGTACTTC.

There are a few counts of this clonotype. This rearrangement joins TRBV24-1 to TRBJ2-7; D unclear. Germline V gives CDR1 KGHDR, CDR2 SFDVKD. Between the trimmed V and J ends, which lost 2 bases and 4 bases, there was a span of 8 bases. The CDR3 loop spans 13 amino acids. CDR3 sequence (DNA): TGTGCCACCAGTGATTCCGTTCGGTACGAGCAGTACTTC. It specifies CATSDSVRYEQYF.

This clonotype has just a few counts. Germline and junction disagree at one end, which may indicate a read error. This chain links TRBV6-2 or TRBV6-3 with TRBJ2-1, with D possibly matching TRBD1 (5 bases). The germline gives CDR1 MNHEY, CDR2 SVGEGT. This CDR3 has 13 amino acids. The CDR3 DNA reads as TGTGCCAGCAGTAACTCCGCAGGGCATGAGCAGTTCTTC. Translating gives CASSNSAGHEQFF.

This chain links TRBV5-1 with TRBJ2-7; 8 positions agree with TRBD1. V trimming: 3 bases; J trimming: 7 bases; junction bases outside the gene matches: 15. CDR3 length: 16 amino acids. The germline CDR1 and CDR2 sequences are SGHRS and YFSETQ. The CDR3 nucleotides are TGCGCCAGCAGCTCCTCCGCAGGGGGCCTGTCTGAGGAGCAGTACTTC. Translation gives CASSSSAGGLSEEQYF.

The J gene is TRBJ2-2, the V gene TRBV3-1, with 7 bases fitting TRBD2. CDR3 length: 21 amino acids. The V gene's germline CDR1 is LGHDT and CDR2 YNNKEL (reference sequence). Unmatched junction bases numbered 21, after V lost 0 bases and J lost 5 bases. CDR3: CASSQEREGGYWPVGTGELFF. The CDR3 DNA follows: TGTGCCAGCAGCCAAGAGAGGGAGGGTGGTTATTGGCCTGTCGGAACCGGGGAGCTGTTTTTT.

A few counts support this clonotype. The V gene is TRBV20-1, the J gene TRBJ2-3; TRBD2 aligns across 10 bases. J lost 2 bases, V lost 4 bases, and 3 bases had no gene match. The CDR3 loop spans 14 amino acids. Germline V gene data show CDR1 as DFQATT and CDR2 as SNEGSKA (reference sequence). CDR3 in DNA: TGCAGTGCTACTAGCGGGGGAAACACAGATACGCAGTATTTT. This codes for CSATSGGNTDTQYF.

This clonotype was seen a few times. This chain uses TRBV7-9 with TRBJ2-5, with 8 positions matching TRBD1. The germline V gene encodes CDR1 SEHNR and CDR2 FQNEAQ (reference sequence). V lost 5 bases and J lost 6; bases outside the gene matches: 5. This CDR3 has 13 amino acids. CDR3 amino acids: CASSPGQGQTQYF. The CDR3 bases are TGTGCCAGCAGCCCCGGACAGGGTCAGACCCAGTACTTC. Supplemented by reference TRBV7-9 and TRBJ2-5, the full variable domain reads DTGVSQNPRHKITKRGQNVTFRCDPISEHNRLYWYRQTLGQGPEFLTYFQNEAQLEKSRLLSDRFSAERPKGSFSTLEIQRTEQGDSAMYLCASSPGQGQTQYFGPGTRLLVL.

CDR3 sequence: CATTDRVGTVEQYF. CDR3 nucleotide sequence: TGTGCCACAACGGACAGGGTGGGGACTGTGGAGCAGTACTTC. The gene calls are TRBV10-3 and TRBJ2-7, with 8 bases that match TRBD1. J gave up 7 bases and V 10 bases, and 15 bases lay outside the gene matches. Germline loops: CDR1 ENHRY, CDR2 SYGVKD. The CDR3 contains 14 residues.

A remark on this clonotype: This sequence may be a read error, since a much larger clone differs from it by one base. The chain is built from TRBV5-1 and TRBJ2-2; 7 positions match TRBD2. CDR1 and CDR2 from the germline V gene are SGHRS and YFSETQ. The V segment lost 4 bases and the J segment 0 bases; nucleotides outside the gene matches: 3. This CDR3 has 15 amino acids. In DNA form, the CDR3 reads TGCGCCAGCAGCACCGGGACTACGAACACCGGGGAGCTGTTTTTT. It specifies CASSTGTTNTGELFF.

This clonotype was counted between two and nine times. J is TRBJ2-1 and V is TRBV20-1, with TRBD2 matching 9 bases. CDR1 and CDR2 from the germline V gene are DFQATT and SNEGSKA (reference sequence). The CDR3 has 14 amino acids. DNA of the CDR3: TGCAGCCCGAAGGTAATAGCGGGAGAAGGTGAGCAGTTCTTC. Its protein product is CSPKVIAGEGEQFF.

The J gene is TRBJ2-7, the V gene TRBV7-6, with D tentatively TRBD1 (6 bases). The CDR3 runs to 17 residues. CDR1 is SGHVS, CDR2 FNYEAQ, per germline. V was pared by 0 bases and J by 1 base, with 16 bases between. The CDR3 DNA is TGTGCCAGCAGCTTAGCTTCCAGGGGTATAGGATCCTACGAGCAGTACTTC. This gives the protein CASSLASRGIGSYEQYF.

The table lists this clonotype with a few counts. This sequence joins TRBV4-3 and TRBJ2-1; TRBD2 matches 7 bases. The V segment lost 3 bases and the J segment 0 bases; nucleotides outside the gene matches: 11. The CDR3 is made up of 18 amino acids. Looked up from germline, CDR1 is LGHNA and CDR2 is YSLEER. CDR3 in DNA: TGCGCCAGCAGCCATCCCCCCGGGGGGACCAGCTCCTACAATGAGCAGTTCTTC. It specifies CASSHPPGGTSSYNEQFF.

There are a few counts of this clonotype. The rearrangement links TRBV20-1 to TRBJ2-5; 7 nucleotides line up with TRBD2. The CDR3 sequence is 13 residues long. CDR1 and CDR2 (germline): DFQATT, SNEGSKA (reference sequence). V was pared by 4 bases and J by 2 bases, with 4 bases of the junction left unmatched. CDR3 DNA sequence: TGCAGTGCTACTCATAGCGGGCAAGAGACCCAGTACTTC. Protein product: CSATHSGQETQYF.

The table lists this clonotype with a few counts. The rearrangement uses TRBV30 and TRBJ1-5; 7 nucleotides agree with TRBD1. Germline V gene lookup returns CDR1 GTSNPN and CDR2 SVGIG (reference sequence). V shed 0 bases, J shed 3 bases, and the junction held 8 bases outside the gene matches. This CDR3 comprises 16 residues. The CDR3 DNA reads TGTGCCTGGAGTGTAGGACTGGGACAGATCAATCAGCCCCAGCATTTT. Its translation: CAWSVGLGQINQPQHF.

The sample holds a few counts of this clonotype. The rearrangement joins TRBV15 to TRBJ1-5; maybe TRBD1 (5 bases). Trimming cost V 0 bases and J 7 bases, with 13 bases left between them. CDR1 is LNHNV, CDR2 YYDKDF, per germline (reference sequence). This CDR3 has 15 amino acids. The CDR3 loop reads CATSRDRGAGQPQHF. CDR3 sequence (DNA): TGTGCCACCAGCAGAGATCGAGGGGCGGGACAGCCCCAGCATTTT.

This clonotype has ten or more counts. The gene calls are TRBV4-2 and TRBJ2-3, with D possibly TRBD2 on 6 matching bases. Trimming cost V 3 bases and J 2 bases, with 15 bases left between them. The germline V gene has CDR1 LGHNA and CDR2 YNFKEQ. CDR3 length: 16 amino acids. CDR3 in amino acids: CASSHPGTRNTDTQYF. Written as DNA, the CDR3 is TGTGCCAGCAGCCACCCCGGGACTCGAAACACAGATACGCAGTATTTT.

At least ten counts were recorded for this clonotype. V usage is TRBV7-2 and J usage is TRBJ2-1, with TRBD2 matching 8 bases. The V gene's germline CDR1 is SGHTA and CDR2 FQGNSA. This CDR3 region has 15 residues. V gave up 4 bases and J gave up 3 bases; unmatched junction bases: 5. CDR3 in amino acids: CASSSSGTSYNEQFF. DNA for the CDR3: TGTGCCAGCAGCTCATCCGGGACTAGCTACAATGAGCAGTTCTTC.

This clonotype was detected ten times or more. This sequence joins TRBV7-2 and TRBJ2-3; D is ambiguous. The germline gives CDR1 SGHTA, CDR2 FQGNSA. This CDR3 contains 12 residues. Trimming removed 4 bases at V and 2 bases at J, with 4 bases between. Written as DNA, the CDR3 is TGTGCCAGCAGCTCCTACACAGATACGCAGTATTTT. This sequence encodes CASSSYTDTQYF.

About this clonotype: Germline is not matched at one junction end, which may reflect a read error. The J gene is TRBJ2-1, the V gene TRBV20-1; 8 nucleotides line up with TRBD2. Germline values: CDR1 DFQATT, CDR2 SNEGSKA (reference sequence). This CDR3 comprises 19 residues. CDR3 sequence (DNA): TGCTGTGCTAGAGATTGGGCTAGCGGGCCTAGGAGCTCCTACAATGAGCAGTTCTTC. Amino acids: CCARDWASGPRSSYNEQFF.

This clonotype was found many times. The chain has TRBV6-4 and TRBJ2-1; a weak D match, TRBD2 (6 bases). Trimming removed 2 bases from V and 5 bases from J, with 10 bases in between. This CDR3 has 14 residues. The germline V gene has CDR1 MRHNA and CDR2 SNTAGT. CDR3 nucleotides: TGTGCCAGCAGTGACGGCGGGGCCGACAATGAGCAGTTCTTC. Amino acids: CASSDGGADNEQFF.

The V gene is TRBV7-2, the J gene TRBJ2-7, with D hard to call. V lost 3 bases and J lost 1, with 10 bases in between. Germline CDR1 is SGHTA and CDR2 is FQGNSA. This CDR3 comprises 14 residues. This CDR3 reads CASSLSWASYEQYF. The CDR3 region has the DNA TGTGCCAGCAGCTTGAGCTGGGCGTCCTACGAGCAGTACTTC. Drawing the rest from reference TRBV7-2 and TRBJ2-7, the complete variable domain is GAGVSQSPSNKVTEKGKDVELRCDPISGHTALYWYRQSLGQGLEFLIYFQGNSAPDKSGLPSDRFSAERTGGSVSTLTIQRTQQEDSAVYLCASSLSWASYEQYFGPGTRLTVT.

This clonotype was seen more than once but under ten times. This chain uses TRBV20-1 with TRBJ2-1; a possible D gene is TRBD1 (7 bases). Per the germline V gene, CDR1 is DFQATT and CDR2 is SNEGSKA (reference sequence). V was clipped by 3 bases and J by 1 base, with 10 bases between them. The CDR3 totals 14 residues. The CDR3 protein is CSASQGGSYNEQFF. The CDR3 DNA reads as TGCAGTGCTAGTCAGGGGGGATCCTACAATGAGCAGTTCTTC.

The sample holds a few counts of this clonotype. V is TRBV6-2 or TRBV6-3 and J is TRBJ2-6; D perhaps matches TRBD2 (5 bases). CDR1 and CDR2 (germline): MNHEY, SVGEGT. The CDR3 spans 15 residues. V dropped 6 bases and J dropped 0 bases, with 9 bases sitting between them. The CDR3 is CASSLDFSGANVLTF. The CDR3, as DNA: TGTGCCAGCAGCCTGGACTTCTCTGGGGCCAACGTCCTGACTTTC.